This T cell receptor beta chain emerged from a study of blood T cell repertoires in COVID-19. Study-level background: T cells, B-cell-depleted T cells, or PBMCs provided the cDNA or gDNA that served as material.

CDR3 size: 17 residues. Study processing details: Reference gene primer amplification gave nucleated cell count estimates. Assay: immunoSEQ multiplex PCR; the TCRdb copy retains only in-frame clones and omits some. Clonal size and the V and J genes are those of that table, whereas D and trimming came from the DNA. The table includes roughly 130,000 clones, about four fifths detected once. This TCR was recovered from a man aged 60 to 75 with active or convalescent COVID-19. What was sequenced was peripheral blood. The rearrangement links TRBV21-1 to TRBJ1-3; TRBD1, as called in the table, went unchecked against the DNA. TRBV21-1 is classified as a pseudogene. CDR3 bases: TGTGCCAGCAGAGGGACAGGGTCCCGAGGGCCTGGAAACACCATATATTTT. Amino acids: CASRGTGSRGPGNTIYF.